Listed below are T cell receptor beta chains from one sample, sequenced in a study of T cells in Graves' hyperthyroidism and ophthalmopathy. TCRdb re-called the multiplex PCR reads with MiXCR, one entry per CDR3 protein. The sample includes 600,000 to 750,000 distinct CDR3 sequences, approximately 15% of them seen just once. What was sequenced was blood. The receptors here all came from a man over 45 with Graves' hyperthyroidism. Each CDR3 is given with its conserved first and last residue. Each record gives: CDR3 DNA, CDR3 protein, D gene, V gene, clone size, J gene. The D gene is left open where the match is weak. The size of a clone is reported for some rows only, either as once, few or many, or as a class for expanded clones.

DNA: TGTGCCAGCAGTGACCCCCTTGGGGAGACCCAGTACTTC; CDR3: CASSDPLGETQYF; D: .; V: TRBV6-1; size: many; J: TRBJ2-5
DNA: TGTGCCAGCAGTACTTCTCATGAAGCTTTCTTT; CDR3: CASSTSHEAFF; D: .; V: TRBV2; size: many; J: TRBJ1-1
DNA: TGTGCCAGTAGGAATAGCGGGAGGGCCGCAGATACGCAGTATTTT; CDR3: CASRNSGRAADTQYF; D: TRBD2; V: TRBV19; size: few; J: TRBJ2-3
DNA: TGTGCCAGCACATCGGACAGGGCTAACACTGAAGCTTTCTTT; CDR3: CASTSDRANTEAFF; D: TRBD1; V: TRBV28; size: many; J: TRBJ1-1
DNA: TGTGCCAGCAGTTTCCGTAGGACCAGAGCCTACAATGAGCAGTTCTTC; CDR3: CASSFRRTRAYNEQFF; D: .; V: TRBV28; size: many; J: TRBJ2-1
DNA: TGTGCCAGCAGCACCGGGACAGAATTTTTCCAAGCAACTAATGAAAAACTGTTTTTT; CDR3: CASSTGTEFFQATNEKLFF; D: TRBD1; V: TRBV28; size: many; J: TRBJ1-4
DNA: TGTGCCAGCAGTTTGTTGCGGGGGACGAAAAACATTCAGTACTTC; CDR3: CASSLLRGTKNIQYF; D: TRBD2; V: TRBV12-3/TRBV12-4; size: many; J: TRBJ2-4
DNA: TGTGCCAGTAGTATAAGAGGGACTAGCGGAGCCAGCTCCTACAATGAGCAGTTCTTC; CDR3: CASSIRGTSGASSYNEQFF; D: TRBD2; V: TRBV19; size: many; J: TRBJ2-1
DNA: TGCGCCAGCAGTAGTTCAGGCACTAACTATGGCTACACCTTC; CDR3: CASSSSGTNYGYTF; D: .; V: TRBV5-1; size: many; J: TRBJ1-2
DNA: TGTGCCAGCAGCCTAGACAGGGGCCGGAACCTTAACAATGAGCAGTTCTTC; CDR3: CASSLDRGRNLNNEQFF; D: TRBD1; V: TRBV11-3; size: many; J: TRBJ2-1
DNA: TGTGCCAGCACCCACCACCCGACAGGCGAGGGCACTGAAGCTTTCTTT; CDR3: CASTHHPTGEGTEAFF; D: .; V: TRBV7-9; size: many; J: TRBJ1-1
DNA: TGTGCCAGCAGTTCTCTTGCGGGAGGGCCTGATGAGCAGTTCTTC; CDR3: CASSSLAGGPDEQFF; D: TRBD2; V: TRBV27; size: .; J: TRBJ2-1
DNA: TGCAGCGTAAAGGCGGGGGTTTTGTCCTACAATGAGCAGTTCTTC; CDR3: CSVKAGVLSYNEQFF; D: TRBD2; V: TRBV29-1; size: few; J: TRBJ2-1
DNA: TGTGCCAGCAGTCGGGACAGGGCGAATGATGAGCAGTTCTTC; CDR3: CASSRDRANDEQFF; D: TRBD1; V: TRBV7-2; size: many; J: TRBJ2-1
DNA: TGTGCCAGCAGCCTACCGGGACTCCACGACAATGAGCAGTTCTTC; CDR3: CASSLPGLHDNEQFF; D: .; V: TRBV7-2; size: many; J: TRBJ2-1
DNA: TGTGCCAGCAGTTACGGGTTTTACCAAGAGACCCAGTACTTC; CDR3: CASSYGFYQETQYF; D: .; V: TRBV28; size: many; J: TRBJ2-5
DNA: TGTGCCAGCAGTTGGGCGGCCTCCGGGGCCAACGTCCTGACTTTC; CDR3: CASSWAASGANVLTF; D: .; V: TRBV12-3/TRBV12-4; size: .; J: TRBJ2-6
DNA: TGCGCCAGCAGCCACGGGGATCAGCCCCAGCATTTT; CDR3: CASSHGDQPQHF; D: .; V: TRBV3-1; size: many; J: TRBJ1-5
DNA: TGTGCCAGCAGATCGGACAGGAACAATGAAAAACTGTTTTTT; CDR3: CASRSDRNNEKLFF; D: TRBD1; V: TRBV25-1; size: few; J: TRBJ1-4
DNA: TGCAGTGCTCCCGAGAGGAGGGTAGGTCTCCGGCAGCCCCAGCATTTT; CDR3: CSAPERRVGLRQPQHF; D: .; V: TRBV20-1; size: .; J: TRBJ1-5
DNA: TGTGCCAGCAGTTTTTCGACAGGGTCCAATTCACCCCTCCACTTT; CDR3: CASSFSTGSNSPLHF; D: TRBD1; V: TRBV27; size: few; J: TRBJ1-6
DNA: TGTGCCAGCAGTGCCAATAAGCGGGCCTACGAGCAGTACTTC; CDR3: CASSANKRAYEQYF; D: .; V: TRBV2; size: many; J: TRBJ2-7
DNA: TGTGCCAGCAGCCAAACTAGCGGGAGGGCCTTAGATGAGCAGTTCTTC; CDR3: CASSQTSGRALDEQFF; D: TRBD2; V: TRBV7-3; size: many; J: TRBJ2-1
DNA: TGCAGTGCTAGAGAGTGGGCGGCCACTGAAGCTTTCTTT; CDR3: CSAREWAATEAFF; D: .; V: TRBV20-1; size: few; J: TRBJ1-1
DNA: TGTGCCAGCAGTGAGACAGGGAACGGCGTGACAGATACGCAGTATTTT; CDR3: CASSETGNGVTDTQYF; D: TRBD1; V: TRBV6-1; size: many; J: TRBJ2-3
DNA: TGTGCCAGCAGTTTAGGACAGGGCAGCAATCAGCCCCAGCATTTT; CDR3: CASSLGQGSNQPQHF; D: TRBD1; V: TRBV13; size: many; J: TRBJ1-5
DNA: TGCAGCGTTCGGACAGGGGGATCCGGGGAGCTGTTTTTT; CDR3: CSVRTGGSGELFF; D: TRBD1; V: TRBV29-1; size: .; J: TRBJ2-2
DNA: TGTGCCAGCAGTCCGTACCCGGCCCCTTCGATGGGCCCAGATACGCAGTATTTT; CDR3: CASSPYPAPSMGPDTQYF; D: .; V: TRBV12-3/TRBV12-4; size: many; J: TRBJ2-3
DNA: TGTGCCAGCAGTGAAGCGCGACTAGCGGGATTCCACGAGCAGTACTTC; CDR3: CASSEARLAGFHEQYF; D: TRBD2; V: TRBV2; size: many; J: TRBJ2-7
DNA: TGTGCCAGCTCACCACCGTCCCAGCAAGAGACCCAGTACTTC; CDR3: CASSPPSQQETQYF; D: .; V: TRBV18; size: many; J: TRBJ2-5
DNA: TGTGCCAGCAGTGAAGGCGGCAGGCTTGTGCATGGCTACACCTTC; CDR3: CASSEGGRLVHGYTF; D: .; V: TRBV6-1; size: .; J: TRBJ1-2
DNA: TGTGCCATCAGTGAGTCGGTGACTAGCGGGAGCGAGCAGTACTTC; CDR3: CAISESVTSGSEQYF; D: TRBD2; V: TRBV10-3; size: .; J: TRBJ2-7
DNA: TGTGCCAGCAGAGTAGCGGGATCCGGGGAGCTGTTTTTT; CDR3: CASRVAGSGELFF; D: TRBD2; V: TRBV6-2/TRBV6-3; size: many; J: TRBJ2-2
DNA: TGTGCCAGCAGTTTTAGACTAGCGGGGTTCTACGAGCAGTACTTC; CDR3: CASSFRLAGFYEQYF; D: TRBD2; V: TRBV27; size: many; J: TRBJ2-7
DNA: TGTGCCAGCAGTGTAAATCTGGGGTTCGCTGAAGCTTTCTTT; CDR3: CASSVNLGFAEAFF; D: .; V: TRBV2; size: .; J: TRBJ1-1
DNA: TGTGCCAGCAGTTCCCCGGGGCTAGCGGGAGGTGGAGACACCGGGGAGCTGTTTTTT; CDR3: CASSSPGLAGGGDTGELFF; D: TRBD2; V: TRBV28; size: many; J: TRBJ2-2
DNA: TGTGCCAGCAGGACAGGGATGGAGACCCAGTACTTC; CDR3: CASRTGMETQYF; D: TRBD1; V: TRBV6-2/TRBV6-3; size: few; J: TRBJ2-5
DNA: TGTGCCAGTAGTAAGAACGACCGAAACTATGGCTACACCTTC; CDR3: CASSKNDRNYGYTF; D: .; V: TRBV19; size: few; J: TRBJ1-2
DNA: TGCAGCGTTGGGGACGGATTCGACTGGGAGCAGTACTTC; CDR3: CSVGDGFDWEQYF; D: .; V: TRBV29-1; size: few; J: TRBJ2-7
DNA: TGTGCCAGCAACCATCTCTCGTGGCAGGGGACCCCAGATACGCAGTATTTT; CDR3: CASNHLSWQGTPDTQYF; D: .; V: TRBV27; size: many; J: TRBJ2-3
DNA: TGTGCCAGCAGCACCTCTCGGAGGACCAGCAATCAGCCCCAGCATTTT; CDR3: CASSTSRRTSNQPQHF; D: .; V: TRBV6-1; size: many; J: TRBJ1-5
DNA: TGTGCCAGCTCACCACAGGACATCTCTGGGGCCAACGTCCTGACTTTC; CDR3: CASSPQDISGANVLTF; D: .; V: TRBV18; size: few; J: TRBJ2-6
DNA: TGTGCCAGTAGTCAGGAAGGAAGCTATGGCTACACCTTC; CDR3: CASSQEGSYGYTF; D: .; V: TRBV19; size: .; J: TRBJ1-2
DNA: TGTGCCAGCAGTGTCACAGGGGGCCCGGTCACAGATACGCAGTATTTT; CDR3: CASSVTGGPVTDTQYF; D: TRBD1; V: TRBV27; size: .; J: TRBJ2-3
DNA: TGTGCCAGCAGGTCGACTAGCGGGAGGGCCACCGGGGAGCTGTTTTTT; CDR3: CASRSTSGRATGELFF; D: TRBD2; V: TRBV5-6; size: few; J: TRBJ2-2
DNA: TGCGCCAGCAGCAGAATCGAGCGGGAGGGCCGCGAGCAGTACTTC; CDR3: CASSRIEREGREQYF; D: TRBD2; V: TRBV5-1; size: many; J: TRBJ2-7
DNA: TGTGCCAGCAGTTTATCCGGAGCGGGAGACTACGAGCAGTACTTC; CDR3: CASSLSGAGDYEQYF; D: TRBD2; V: TRBV27; size: many; J: TRBJ2-7
DNA: TGCGCCAGCAGCTCCGGGACAGTGAACACCGGGGAGCTGTTTTTT; CDR3: CASSSGTVNTGELFF; D: TRBD1; V: TRBV5-1; size: many; J: TRBJ2-2
DNA: TGTGCCAGCAGTGAATGGTCAACGGGAGAGACCCAGTACTTC; CDR3: CASSEWSTGETQYF; D: .; V: TRBV25-1; size: .; J: TRBJ2-5
DNA: TGTGCCAGCAGTACAGGGGGCCGCCACAATGAGCAGTTCTTC; CDR3: CASSTGGRHNEQFF; D: TRBD1; V: TRBV11-2; size: many; J: TRBJ2-1
DNA: TGTGCCAGCAGTTTATGGGGACAATACGAGCAGTACTTC; CDR3: CASSLWGQYEQYF; D: .; V: TRBV27; size: many; J: TRBJ2-7
DNA: TGCGCCAGCAGCCAAGATAGCGGGAGCCTGTTCTTC; CDR3: CASSQDSGSLFF; D: TRBD2; V: TRBV4-1; size: .; J: TRBJ2-1
DNA: TGCAGTGTCCAAAGCTCCTACAATGAGCAGTTCTTC; CDR3: CSVQSSYNEQFF; D: .; V: TRBV20-1; size: .; J: TRBJ2-1